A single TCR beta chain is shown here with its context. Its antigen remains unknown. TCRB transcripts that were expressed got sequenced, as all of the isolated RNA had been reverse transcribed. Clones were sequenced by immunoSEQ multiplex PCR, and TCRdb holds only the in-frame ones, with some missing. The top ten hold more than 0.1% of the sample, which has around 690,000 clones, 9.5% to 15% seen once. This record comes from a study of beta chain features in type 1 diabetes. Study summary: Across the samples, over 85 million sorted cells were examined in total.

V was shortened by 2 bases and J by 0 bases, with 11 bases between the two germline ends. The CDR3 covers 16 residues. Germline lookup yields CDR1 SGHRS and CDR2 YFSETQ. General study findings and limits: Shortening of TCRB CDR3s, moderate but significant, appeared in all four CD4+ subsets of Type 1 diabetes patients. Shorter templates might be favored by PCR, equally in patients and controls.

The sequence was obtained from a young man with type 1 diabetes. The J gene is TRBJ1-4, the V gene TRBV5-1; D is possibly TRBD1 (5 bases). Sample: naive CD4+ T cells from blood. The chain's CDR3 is CASSLLGRSTNEKLFF. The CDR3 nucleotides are TGCGCCAGCAGCTTATTGGGGCGATCAACTAATGAAAAACTGTTTTTT.